These 23 T cell receptor beta chains were sequenced from one sample in a study of beta chain features in type 1 diabetes. The authors reverse transcribed all of the isolated RNA, so sequencing captured expressed TCRB transcripts. TCRdb keeps only in-frame clones here, not all; method: immunoSEQ multiplex PCR. The sample records under 500,000 clones, about 30% being singletons. The material sequenced was naive CD4+ T cells from blood. The receptors derive from a man younger than 30 in good health.

Of note for this clone: This specimen includes other DNA sequences encoding the same CDR3. This chain connects TRBV18 to TRBJ2-1, with 11 bases aligning to TRBD2. The V gene end was trimmed by 3 bases and the J gene end by 4 bases; junction bases not matched to a gene: 2. Germline V gives CDR1 KGHSH, CDR2 LQKENI. The CDR3 sequence is 15 residues long. The DNA for the CDR3 is TGTGCCAGCTCACCCGGGACTAGCGGATACAATGAGCAGTTCTTC. It translates to CASSPGTSGYNEQFF.

This clone was seen just once. The chain joins TRBV10-3 to TRBJ2-1, with D unclear. Trimming shortened V by 6 bases and J by 9 bases, and 9 bases separated the two germline ends. This CDR3 has 11 residues. The germline gives CDR1 ENHRY, CDR2 SYGVKD. The CDR3 nucleotides read TGTGCCATCAGGGACGGGCCTGAGCAGTTCTTC. Translating gives CAIRDGPEQFF.

This clone was counted a few times. The CDR3 spells CASSLSGESTDTQYF. The CDR3 coding sequence is TGTGCCAGCAGCTTATCGGGGGAAAGCACAGATACGCAGTATTTT. This rearrangement joins TRBV7-9 to TRBJ2-3, with D possibly being TRBD2 (6 bases). The CDR3 extends over 15 amino acids. Trimming cost V 2 bases and J 0 bases, with 9 bases left between them. CDR1 is SEHNR, CDR2 FQNEAQ, per germline (reference sequence).

There are a few counts of this clone. The V call is TRBV30, the J call TRBJ2-7; either TRBD1 or TRBD2 may fit D (5 bases each). CDR1 and CDR2 (germline): GTSNPN, SVGIG (reference sequence). This CDR3 is 15 amino acids long. Trimming removed 1 base from V and 2 bases from J, with 15 bases in between. The CDR3 loop reads CAWSGAGTRTYEQYF. CDR3 in DNA: TGTGCCTGGAGTGGTGCCGGGACGCGTACCTACGAGCAGTACTTC.

The V gene is TRBV5-6, the J gene TRBJ2-1; 15 bases align to TRBD2. Per germline, CDR1 SGHDT and CDR2 YYEEEE. Trimming took 3 bases from V and 8 from J; bases not matched to a gene: 9. The CDR3 is 17 residues long. DNA for the CDR3: TGTGCCAGCAGCTACGGACTAGCGGGAGGGCCGGGCGATGAGCAGTTCTTC. Translated, it gives CASSYGLAGGPGDEQFF. The whole variable domain, remainder taken from reference TRBV5-6 and TRBJ2-1, is DAGVTQSPTHLIKTRGQQVTLRCSPKSGHDTVSWYQQALGQGPQFIFQYYEEEERQRGNFPDRFSGHQFPNYSSELNVNALLLGDSALYLCASSYGLAGGPGDEQFFGPGTRLTVL.

This clone is a singleton in its sample. V and J are TRBV6-5 and TRBJ2-5, with 11 bases lining up with TRBD2. This CDR3 has 14 amino acids. The germline CDR1 and CDR2 sequences are MNHEY and SVGAGI. J gave up 7 bases and V 4 bases, and 5 bases lay outside the gene matches. The chain's CDR3 is CASSSAGTSGTQYF. For the CDR3, the DNA is TGTGCCAGCAGTTCAGCCGGGACTAGCGGGACCCAGTACTTC.

The V gene is TRBV30, the J gene TRBJ1-2; D is ambiguous. The germline CDR1 and CDR2 sequences are GTSNPN and SVGIG (reference sequence). Trimming cost V 0 bases and J 5 bases, with 7 bases left between them. This CDR3 has 12 amino acids. The CDR3 region is CAWSVNLYGYTF. CDR3 in DNA: TGTGCCTGGAGTGTTAATCTTTATGGCTACACCTTC.

The J gene is TRBJ2-2, the V gene TRBV25-1, with D tentatively TRBD2 (6 bases). The V gene lost 4 bases and the J gene lost 5 bases, with 14 bases spanning the gap. The CDR3 spans 15 residues. Germline V gives CDR1 MGHDK, CDR2 SYGVNS. CDR3 nucleotide sequence: TGTGCCAGCAGTGTGCCGGACTATATTACCGGGGAGCTGTTTTTT. It specifies CASSVPDYITGELFF.

The chain recombines TRBV4-1 with TRBJ2-1; D perhaps matches TRBD1 (6 bases). V was shortened by 4 bases and J by 5 bases, with 12 bases between the two germline ends. Germline assignment: CDR1 MGHRA and CDR2 YSYEKL. The CDR3 sequence is 14 residues long. DNA for the CDR3: TGCGCCAGCAGCCCCAGGGGATGGGACAATGAGCAGTTCTTC. As protein: CASSPRGWDNEQFF.

V usage is TRBV30 and J usage is TRBJ1-5; D gene uncertain. Trimming removed 7 bases from V and 2 bases from J, with 15 bases in between. From germline, CDR1 is GTSNPN and CDR2 SVGIG (reference sequence). CDR3 length: 14 amino acids. CDR3 bases: TGTGCCTCGGGTGGCCCAGCAGGCAATCAGCCCCAGCATTTT. Its translation is CASGGPAGNQPQHF.

V and J are TRBV4-2 and TRBJ2-5, with D perhaps TRBD1 (6 bases). Trimming shortened V by 5 bases and J by 1 base, and 11 bases separated the two germline ends. Germline lookup yields CDR1 LGHNA and CDR2 YNFKEQ. The CDR3 runs to 14 residues. CDR3 DNA: TGTGCCAGCAGCATGCGGACAGCCCAAGAGACCCAGTACTTC. As protein: CASSMRTAQETQYF.

In its sample, this clone was seen a few times. V and J are TRBV14 and TRBJ2-2, with 9 bases fitting TRBD2. CDR1 and CDR2 (germline): SGHDN, FVKESK. The CDR3 covers 16 residues. V was clipped by 1 base and J by 1 base; unmatched bases: 1. The DNA of the CDR3 is TGTGCCAGCAGCCAAGTACTAGCGGGGAACACCGGGGAGCTGTTTTTT. Translated: CASSQVLAGNTGELFF.

The J gene is TRBJ1-5, the V gene TRBV18, with D possibly being TRBD1 (5 bases). The length of the CDR3 is 14 residues. The V gene lost 4 bases and the J gene lost 2 bases, with 9 bases spanning the gap. In germline, CDR1 is KGHSH, CDR2 LQKENI. CDR3 DNA sequence: TGTGCCAGCTCACTAGGGACGGGCAATCAGCCCCAGCATTTT. The encoded protein is CASSLGTGNQPQHF. Together with reference TRBV18 and TRBJ1-5, the CDR3 gives the full variable domain: NAGVMQNPRHLVRRRGQEARLRCSPMKGHSHVYWYRQLPEEGLKFMVYLQKENIIDESGMPKERFSAEFPKEGPSILRIQQVVRGDSAAYFCASSLGTGNQPQHFGDGTRLSIL.

To note about this clone: At the DNA level, this CDR3 is encoded by other sequences in the same sample as well. J is TRBJ2-5 and V is TRBV10-3; 8 bases map to TRBD2. The CDR3 sequence is 14 residues long. The germline gives CDR1 ENHRY, CDR2 SYGVKD. Trimming at V came to 6 bases and at J to 2 bases, leaving 5 bases not matched to a gene. In DNA form, the CDR3 reads TGTGCCATCAGCGTAGCGGGAACTCAAGAGACCCAGTACTTC. This codes for CAISVAGTQETQYF.

A few counts support this clone. CDR3 nucleotides: TGTGCCTGGAGTGAAAGTAGCTCTGGGGCCAACGTCCTGACTTTC. Translating gives CAWSESSSGANVLTF. The rearrangement joins TRBV30 to TRBJ2-6; D is ambiguous. Trimming pared 1 base from V and 0 bases from J, leaving 7 bases between. From germline, CDR1 is GTSNPN and CDR2 SVGIG (reference sequence). The CDR3 is 15 residues long.

This chain links TRBV11-2 with TRBJ2-7; a weak D match, TRBD1 (5 bases). Trimming took 6 bases from V and 6 from J, leaving 18 bases between them. The CDR3 loop spans 14 amino acids. Looked up from germline, CDR1 is SGHAT and CDR2 is FQNNGV. The CDR3 reads CASRKGDSLREQYF. The CDR3 DNA follows: TGTGCCAGCAGAAAAGGAGACAGTCTTCGCGAGCAGTACTTC.

The chain uses TRBV9 and TRBJ1-4; a weak D match, TRBD1 (5 bases). V was clipped by 3 bases and J by 5 bases, with 14 bases between them. The germline V gene encodes CDR1 SGDLS and CDR2 YYNGEE. The CDR3 sequence is 15 residues long. The CDR3 DNA reads TGTGCCAGCAGCGCGAGGGGTTGGAGGAATGAAAAACTGTTTTTT. Translating gives CASSARGWRNEKLFF.

The CDR3 loop reads CASSLGGTGANVLTF. CDR3 sequence (DNA): TGTGCCAGCAGCTTAGGTGGGACTGGGGCCAACGTCCTGACTTTC. The gene calls are TRBV7-8 and TRBJ2-6; no definite D call. Deletions cut 1 base from V and 2 bases from J, with 6 bases between. The germline V gene encodes CDR1 SGHVS and CDR2 FQNEAQ. This CDR3 is 15 amino acids long.

This clone was observed a few times. V gene TRBV30 combines with J gene TRBJ1-1, with D unclear. The CDR3 length is 11 residues. Looked up from germline, CDR1 is GTSNPN and CDR2 is SVGIG (reference sequence). Trimming shortened V by 5 bases and J by 11 bases, and 15 bases separated the two germline ends. Here the CDR3 reads CAWQKDFGAFF. As DNA, the CDR3 is TGTGCCTGGCAGAAAGACTTCGGGGCTTTCTTT.

This sequence joins TRBV25-1 and TRBJ2-7; 7 bases fit TRBD2. Germline loops: CDR1 MGHDK, CDR2 SYGVNS. Trimming removed 6 bases from V and 5 bases from J; junction bases left unmatched: 10. The CDR3 consists of 14 residues. The DNA for the CDR3 is TGTGCCAGCAGGGTTGGCGGGAGTGGCCACGAGCAGTACTTC. Amino acids: CASRVGGSGHEQYF.

This clone was counted a few times. This chain uses TRBV9 with TRBJ2-1; TRBD2 agrees at 11 bases. The CDR3 is made up of 15 amino acids. Per the germline V gene, CDR1 is SGDLS and CDR2 is YYNGEE. J gave up 6 bases and V 3 bases, and 5 bases lay outside the gene matches. The CDR3: CASSDLAGGGNEQFF. CDR3 DNA: TGTGCCAGCAGCGACCTAGCGGGGGGAGGCAATGAGCAGTTCTTC.

CDR3 amino acids: CASSPDFTAEQYF. In nucleotides, the CDR3 is TGTGCCAGCAGTCCGGACTTTACTGCAGAGCAGTACTTC. This chain connects TRBV6-5 to TRBJ2-7; the D gene is possibly TRBD2 (5 bases). The V end lost 5 bases, the J end lost 7 bases, and 15 bases lay between the germline ends. The CDR3 is 13 amino acids. The V gene's germline CDR1 is MNHEY and CDR2 SVGAGI.

This clone was detected only a few times. The CDR3 reads CASSHGQAQETQYF. The CDR3, as DNA: TGTGCCAGTAGTCATGGACAGGCCCAAGAGACCCAGTACTTC. V usage is TRBV19 and J usage is TRBJ2-5, with TRBD1 matching over 7 bases. With 5 bases clipped from V and 1 base from J, the junction kept 4 bases outside the gene matches. The CDR3 runs to 14 residues. Per germline, CDR1 LNHDA and CDR2 SQIVND (reference sequence).